This paragraph reports one T cell receptor beta chain. The V gene lost 5 bases and the J gene lost 6 bases, with 17 bases spanning the gap. The CDR3 is made up of 15 amino acids. CDR1 ENHRY and CDR2 SYGVKD come from the germline V gene. Cohort 3 donors counted as recovered after two negative PCRs, clearance, or resolved symptoms. Sequenced by immunoSEQ multiplex PCR; TCRdb stores in-frame clones only, minus some. The repertoire includes a few hundred thousand clones, roughly 85% of them detected once, and less than 2.5% sits in the top ten. This entry is derived from a study of blood T cell repertoires in COVID-19. Whole-study context: Acute and convalescent COVID-19 specimens originated in the United States, Italy and Spain.

This chain uses TRBV10-3 with TRBJ2-1; D is possibly TRBD1 (6 bases). The specimen sequenced was PBMCs or T cells enriched from blood (not recorded which). The TCR originated in a man under 40 who had recovered from COVID-19. This CDR3 is CAISLTGNEGNEQFF. For the CDR3, the DNA is TGTGCCATCAGTCTAACAGGGAACGAGGGCAATGAGCAGTTCTTC.